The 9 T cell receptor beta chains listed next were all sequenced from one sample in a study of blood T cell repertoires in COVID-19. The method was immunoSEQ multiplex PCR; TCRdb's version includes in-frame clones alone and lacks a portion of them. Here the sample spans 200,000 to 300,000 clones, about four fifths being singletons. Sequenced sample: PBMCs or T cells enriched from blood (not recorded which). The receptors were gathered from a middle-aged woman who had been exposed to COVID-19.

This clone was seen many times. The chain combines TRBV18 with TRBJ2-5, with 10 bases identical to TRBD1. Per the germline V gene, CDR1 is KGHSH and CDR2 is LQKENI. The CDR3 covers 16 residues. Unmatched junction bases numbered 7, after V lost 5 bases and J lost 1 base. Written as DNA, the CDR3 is TGTGCCAGCTCAGGGACAGGGGTCTTCCTCCAAGAGACCCAGTACTTC. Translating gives CASSGTGVFLQETQYF.

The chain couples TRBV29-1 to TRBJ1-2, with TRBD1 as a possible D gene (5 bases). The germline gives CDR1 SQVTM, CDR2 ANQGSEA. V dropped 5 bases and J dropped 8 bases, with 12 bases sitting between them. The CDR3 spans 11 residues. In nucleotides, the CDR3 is TGCAGCGTTACAGGCCAGAGGGGCTACACCTTC. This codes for CSVTGQRGYTF.

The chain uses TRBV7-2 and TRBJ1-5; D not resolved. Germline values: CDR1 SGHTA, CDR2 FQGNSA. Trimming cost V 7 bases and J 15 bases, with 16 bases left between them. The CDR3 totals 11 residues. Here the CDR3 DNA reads TGTGCCAGCACCTCCACCACTCTCCCGCATTTT. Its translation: CASTSTTLPHF.

The CDR3 DNA reads TGTGCCTGGAGTGTCCGGGGTTTGAACACTGAAGCTTTCTTT. Translated, it gives CAWSVRGLNTEAFF. The rearrangement links TRBV30 to TRBJ1-1, with D uncertain. CDR1 is GTSNPN, CDR2 SVGIG, per germline (reference sequence). V shed 0 bases and J shed 0 bases, with 8 bases lying between them. The CDR3 has 14 amino acids. The entire variable domain, with the rest obtained from reference TRBV30 and TRBJ1-1, is as follows: SQTIHQWPATLVQPVGSPLSLECTVEGTSNPNLYWYRQAAGRGLQLLFYSVGIGQISSEVPQNLSASRPQDRQFILSSKKLLLSDSGFYLCAWSVRGLNTEAFFGQGTRLTVV.

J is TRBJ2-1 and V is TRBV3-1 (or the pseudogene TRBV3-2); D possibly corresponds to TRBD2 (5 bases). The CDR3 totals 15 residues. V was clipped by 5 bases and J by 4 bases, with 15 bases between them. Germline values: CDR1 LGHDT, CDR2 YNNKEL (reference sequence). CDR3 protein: CASSTGLASYNEQFF. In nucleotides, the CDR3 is TGTGCCAGCAGCACCGGGCTAGCAAGTTACAATGAGCAGTTCTTC.

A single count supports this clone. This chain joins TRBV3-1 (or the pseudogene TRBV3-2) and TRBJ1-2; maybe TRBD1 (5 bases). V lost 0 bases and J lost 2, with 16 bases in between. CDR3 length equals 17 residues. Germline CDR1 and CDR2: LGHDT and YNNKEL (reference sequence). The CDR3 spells CASSQEFQGGDNYGYTF. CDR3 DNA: TGTGCCAGCAGCCAAGAATTCCAGGGTGGCGACAACTATGGCTACACCTTC.

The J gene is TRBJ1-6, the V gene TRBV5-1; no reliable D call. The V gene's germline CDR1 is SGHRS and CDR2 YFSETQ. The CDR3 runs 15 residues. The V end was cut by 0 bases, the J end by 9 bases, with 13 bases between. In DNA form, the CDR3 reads TGCGCCAGCAGCTTGGGCGACAAGTTGGCTTCACCCCTCCACTTT. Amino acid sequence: CASSLGDKLASPLHF.

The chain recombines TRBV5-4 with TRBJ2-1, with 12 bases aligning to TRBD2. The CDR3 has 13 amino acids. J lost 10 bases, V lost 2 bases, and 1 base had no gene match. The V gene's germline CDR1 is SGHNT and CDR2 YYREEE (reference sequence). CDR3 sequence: CASSFTSGGEQFF. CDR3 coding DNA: TGTGCCAGCAGCTTTACTAGCGGGGGGGAGCAGTTCTTC.

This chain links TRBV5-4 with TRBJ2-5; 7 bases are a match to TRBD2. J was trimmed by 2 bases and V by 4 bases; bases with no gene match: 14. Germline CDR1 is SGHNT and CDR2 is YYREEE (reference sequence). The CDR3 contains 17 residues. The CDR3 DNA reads TGTGCCAGCAGCGCACAGAGCGGGGCGCCTTCTCAAGAGACCCAGTACTTC. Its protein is CASSAQSGAPSQETQYF.